This T cell receptor beta chain was sequenced during a study of regulatory T cells in long-lasting Graves disease. Indicated time point: newly diagnosed GD, antithyroid drugs for less than 3 months. The authors made the TCR library using RNA they extracted from PBMCs. There are many counts of this clonotype. Its antigen remains unidentified. The germline V and J ends were trimmed by 7 bases and 8 bases, with 14 bases remaining between them. The CDR3 totals 12 residues. The V gene's germline CDR1 is MNHNS and CDR2 SASEGT. TCR beta libraries were built with iRepertoire HTBI primers and Arm-PCR of CDR3 regions. MiXCR was run by TCRdb on the multiplex PCR reads, yielding one entry per CDR3 protein. Here the sample spans some 600,000 distinct CDR3 sequences, around 15% being singletons. General study points: With a small sample size, accuracy may have been reduced. TRBV28, TRBJ1-2 and TRBJ2-5 were segments that persistent disease favored.

In addition, the sample was reused for a study of T cells in Graves' hyperthyroidism and ophthalmopathy.

Sequenced here: peripheral blood mononuclear cells (PBMCs), sampled at new diagnosis, from a patient treated with antithyroid drugs. The clonotype comes from a man younger than 30 with Graves disease. V gene TRBV6-1 combines with J gene TRBJ1-2; D is unresolved. DNA for the CDR3: TGTGCCAGCACCCTACCCGGTAAAGGCTACACCTTC. Its protein is CASTLPGKGYTF.